The clone carrying this TCR beta chain was recorded only once. RNA amounts of roughly 0.45 to 1 ug underwent reverse transcription with random hexamers. Across 54 Vbeta and 13 Jbeta, TCR beta CDR3 was amplified with immunoSEQ multiplex PCR. TCRdb reprocessed the immunoSEQ multiplex PCR reads via MiXCR and lists one record per CDR3 protein. This repertoire shows about 160,000 distinct CDR3 sequences, about 90% found once; its top ten account for around 0.08%. The data originate from a study of CD8 T cells in Susac syndrome. Per the germline V gene, CDR1 is MNHEY and CDR2 is SVGAGI. Trimming at V came to 7 bases and at J to 1 base, leaving 14 bases not matched to a gene. The CDR3 sequence is 18 residues long.

J is TRBJ1-1 and V is TRBV6-5; TRBD1 matches 11 bases. The source is a human donor in good health. The source material was CD4+ T cells from PBMCs. CDR3 sequence: CASIFGQGANYRNTEAFF. Written as DNA, the CDR3 is TGTGCCAGCATTTTCGGACAGGGGGCGAATTACAGGAACACTGAAGCTTTCTTT.